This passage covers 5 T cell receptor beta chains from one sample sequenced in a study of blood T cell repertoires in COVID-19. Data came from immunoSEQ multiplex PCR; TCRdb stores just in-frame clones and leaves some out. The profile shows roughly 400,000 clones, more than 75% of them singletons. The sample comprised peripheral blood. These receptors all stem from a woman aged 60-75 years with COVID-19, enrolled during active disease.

In nucleotides, the CDR3 is TGTGCCACCAGTAAGGACAGGCGAAATGTTCGCGAGCAGTACTTC. The encoded protein is CATSKDRRNVREQYF. V gene TRBV15 combines with J gene TRBJ2-7; 7 bases align to TRBD1. With V trimmed by 6 bases and J by 6 bases, 14 bases remained unmatched. Germline assignment: CDR1 LNHNV and CDR2 YYDKDF (reference sequence). The CDR3 sequence is 15 residues long.

Here the CDR3 reads CASTEHNQPQHF. For the CDR3, the DNA is TGTGCCAGCACCGAACACAATCAGCCCCAGCATTTT. This chain joins TRBV6-6 and TRBJ1-5; D ambiguous. The CDR3 contains 12 residues. V dropped 7 bases and J dropped 3 bases, with 7 bases sitting between them. Germline CDR1 is MNHNY and CDR2 is SVGAGI (reference sequence).

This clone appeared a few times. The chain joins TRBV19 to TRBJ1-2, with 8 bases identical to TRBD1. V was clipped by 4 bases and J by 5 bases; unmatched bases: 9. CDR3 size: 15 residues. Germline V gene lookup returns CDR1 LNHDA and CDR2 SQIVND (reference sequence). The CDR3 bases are TGTGCCAGTAGTAGGGAACCAACAGGGGGATATGGCTACACCTTC. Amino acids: CASSREPTGGYGYTF.

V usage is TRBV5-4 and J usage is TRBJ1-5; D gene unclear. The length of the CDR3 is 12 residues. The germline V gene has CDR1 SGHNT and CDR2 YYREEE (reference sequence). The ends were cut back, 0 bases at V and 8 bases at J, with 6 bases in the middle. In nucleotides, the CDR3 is TGTGCCAGCAGCTTGGAACGGGAGCCCCAGCATTTT. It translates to CASSLEREPQHF.

The CDR3: CASSLGASANTGELFF. CDR3 sequence (DNA): TGTGCCAGCAGCTTGGGGGCATCTGCGAACACCGGGGAGCTGTTTTTT. The genes are TRBV5-4 and TRBJ2-2; no firm D call. The V gene's germline CDR1 is SGHNT and CDR2 YYREEE (reference sequence). The CDR3 covers 16 residues. The V and J ends lost 0 bases and 0 bases respectively, with 9 bases between them.